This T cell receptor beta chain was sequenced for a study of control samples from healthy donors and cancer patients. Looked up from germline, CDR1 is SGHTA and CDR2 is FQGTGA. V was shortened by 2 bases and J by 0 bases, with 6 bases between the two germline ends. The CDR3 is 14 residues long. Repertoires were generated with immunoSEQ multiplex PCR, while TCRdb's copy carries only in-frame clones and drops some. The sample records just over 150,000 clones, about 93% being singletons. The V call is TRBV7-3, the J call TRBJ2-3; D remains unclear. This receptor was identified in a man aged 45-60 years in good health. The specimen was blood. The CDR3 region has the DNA TGTGCCAGCAGCTTATATCCTAGCACAGATACGCAGTATTTT. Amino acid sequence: CASSLYPSTDTQYF.